This TCR beta chain came from a study of T cells in Graves' hyperthyroidism and ophthalmopathy. This clonotype occurred many times. V was shortened by 5 bases and J by 4 bases, with 9 bases between the two germline ends. The CDR3 totals 12 residues. CDR1 and CDR2 from the germline V gene are MNHEY and SVGAGI. Amplification targeted TCR beta CDR3 regions from RNA transcripts. The HTBI primer set drove a first-round RT-PCR of the TCR CDR3. TCRdb processed the multiplex PCR reads anew with MiXCR; each CDR3 protein has one entry. The sample contains roughly 98,000 distinct CDR3 sequences, roughly 40% of which appear only once.

The sequence derives from a woman aged 30 to 39 with Graves' hyperthyroidism. The V and J genes are TRBV6-5 and TRBJ2-7; no definite D call. The sample taken for sequencing was peripheral blood or thyroid tissue (not recorded which). This CDR3 is CASSDWGYEQYF. CDR3 nucleotide sequence: TGTGCCAGCAGTGACTGGGGATACGAGCAGTACTTC.